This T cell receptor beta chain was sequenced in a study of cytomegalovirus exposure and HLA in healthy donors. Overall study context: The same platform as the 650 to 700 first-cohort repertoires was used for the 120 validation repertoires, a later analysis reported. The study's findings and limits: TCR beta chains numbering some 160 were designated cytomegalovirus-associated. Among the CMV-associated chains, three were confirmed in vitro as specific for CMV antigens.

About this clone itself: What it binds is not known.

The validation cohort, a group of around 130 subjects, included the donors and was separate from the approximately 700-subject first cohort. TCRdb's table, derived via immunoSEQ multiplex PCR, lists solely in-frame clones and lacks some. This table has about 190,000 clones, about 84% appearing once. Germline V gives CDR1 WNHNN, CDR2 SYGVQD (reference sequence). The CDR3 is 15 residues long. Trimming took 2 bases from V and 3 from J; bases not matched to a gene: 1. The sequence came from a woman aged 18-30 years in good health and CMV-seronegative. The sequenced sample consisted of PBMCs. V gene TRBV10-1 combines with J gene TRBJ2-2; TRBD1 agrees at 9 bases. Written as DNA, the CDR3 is TGCGCCAGCAGTGAGGGGACAGGGTACACCGGGGAGCTGTTTTTT. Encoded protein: CASSEGTGYTGELFF.